Below, 26 T cell receptor beta chains from the same sample are listed, as sequenced in a study of human T cells and chemical hapten exposure. One entry per CDR3 protein results from TCRdb running MiXCR on the RACE reads. The sample contains roughly 100,000 distinct CDR3 sequences, approximately 8.2% of which appear only once. Indicated time point: healthy volunteer bleed at 2 weeks. Total RNA was isolated from unfractionated whole blood. The specimen was whole blood. The source is a female donor in good health. Some clones in this sample may be carry-over from other donors' samples.

The gene calls are TRBV28 and TRBJ1-5; 10 nucleotides agree with TRBD1. CDR3 size: 21 residues. V shed 4 bases, J shed 3 bases, and the junction held 21 bases outside the gene matches. The germline CDR1 and CDR2 sequences are MDHEN and SYDVKM. The CDR3 is CASSSIRFGQGEGFYNQPQHF. The CDR3 DNA is TGTGCCAGCAGTTCGATCCGATTTGGACAGGGGGAAGGGTTCTACAATCAGCCCCAGCATTTT. Variable domain in full (rest from reference TRBV28 and TRBJ1-5): DVKVTQSSRYLVKRTGEKVFLECVQDMDHENMFWYRQDPGLGLRLIYFSYDVKMKEKGDIPEGYSVSREKKERFSLILESASTNQTSMYLCASSSIRFGQGEGFYNQPQHFGDGTRLSIL.

The chain carries TRBV3-1 and TRBJ2-7; maybe TRBD1 (6 bases). The CDR3 runs 14 residues. Germline V gene data show CDR1 as LGHDT and CDR2 as YNNKEL (reference sequence). V was shortened by 3 bases and J by 3 bases, with 12 bases between the two germline ends. Here the CDR3 DNA reads TGTGCCAGCAGCCAGGCAGGGGCCAACTACGAGCAGTACTTC. This translates into CASSQAGANYEQYF.

The V call is TRBV5-1, the J call TRBJ2-3; no definite D call. This CDR3 has 14 residues. The germline gives CDR1 SGHRS, CDR2 YFSETQ. Trimming took off 2 bases at V and 4 bases at J, with 11 bases between the two ends. CDR3 sequence (DNA): TGCGCCAGCAGCTTCGATGTATGGGCAGATACGCAGTATTTT. Encoded protein: CASSFDVWADTQYF.

This clonotype was counted many times. The chain combines TRBV12-3 or TRBV12-4 with TRBJ2-4; D not resolved. The germline V and J ends were trimmed by 5 bases and 7 bases, with 9 bases remaining between them. The CDR3 has 12 residues. CDR3 in DNA: TGTGCCAGCAGTACCCAGAGTAACATTCAGTACTTC. It specifies CASSTQSNIQYF.

This clonotype has just a few counts. The chain carries TRBV2 and TRBJ2-1; TRBD1 or TRBD2 may be the D gene (6 bases each). V lost 6 bases to trimming and J lost 0 bases, with 9 bases between them. Germline CDR1 is SNHLY and CDR2 is FYNNEI. CDR3 size: 14 residues. The CDR3, as DNA: TGTGCCAGCAGAGAGGGGGGCTCCTACAATGAGCAGTTCTTC. It codes for CASREGGSYNEQFF.

There are many counts of this clonotype. The chain recombines TRBV18 with TRBJ2-5; D not resolved. This CDR3 comprises 12 residues. CDR1 and CDR2 from the germline V gene are KGHSH and LQKENI. V lost 3 bases and J lost 2, with 4 bases in between. DNA for the CDR3: TGTGCCAGCTCACCCTTACAAGAGACCCAGTACTTC. Amino acids: CASSPLQETQYF.

In this sample, this clonotype turned up a few times. V gene TRBV5-1 combines with J gene TRBJ2-6, with TRBD2 matching 7 bases. The V and J ends lost 1 base and 4 bases, in that order; junction bases with no gene match: 11. This CDR3 contains 18 residues. Germline CDR1 and CDR2: SGHRS and YFSETQ. CDR3 nucleotide sequence: TGCGCCAGCAGCTTGCACGGGGAGGGCCTCTCGGGGGCCAACGTCCTGACTTTC. Translated: CASSLHGEGLSGANVLTF. The complete variable domain, with remaining parts taken from reference TRBV5-1 and TRBJ2-6, reads KAGVTQTPRYLIKTRGQQVTLSCSPISGHRSVSWYQQTPGQGLQFLFEYFSETQRNKGNFPGRFSGRQFSNSRSEMNVSTLELGDSALYLCASSLHGEGLSGANVLTFGAGSRLTVL.

V and J are TRBV29-1 and TRBJ1-1; D is unclear. The CDR3 totals 10 residues. V was clipped by 7 bases and J by 7 bases, with 10 bases between them. The germline gives CDR1 SQVTM, CDR2 ANQGSEA. The CDR3 here is CSGYWNEAFF. The DNA for the CDR3 is TGCAGCGGCTATTGGAATGAAGCTTTCTTT.

This clonotype was seen only a few times. The gene calls are TRBV6-1 and TRBJ2-1; D remains ambiguous. Germline assignment: CDR1 MNHNS and CDR2 SASEGT. The CDR3 is made up of 16 amino acids. V was pared by 2 bases and J by 8 bases, with 19 bases between. The CDR3 nucleotides read TGTGCCAGCAGTGAATGGTTGGAGTCCTCCCGGGATGAGCAGTTCTTC. Protein sequence: CASSEWLESSRDEQFF.

This chain connects TRBV20-1 to TRBJ2-7; 13 bases map to TRBD2. The CDR3 covers 15 residues. The V and J ends lost 2 bases and 7 bases, in that order; junction bases with no gene match: 8. The germline V gene has CDR1 DFQATT and CDR2 SNEGSKA (reference sequence). CDR3 residues: CSARRGTSGTGEQYF. In DNA form, the CDR3 reads TGCAGTGCTAGAAGGGGGACTAGCGGGACGGGTGAGCAGTACTTC.

This clonotype showed up many times. The chain joins TRBV29-1 to TRBJ2-1; D is unclear. Looked up from germline, CDR1 is SQVTM and CDR2 is ANQGSEA. This CDR3 is 10 amino acids long. The germline V and J ends were trimmed by 1 base and 11 bases, with 6 bases remaining between them. The CDR3 here is CSVEVPQQFF. CDR3 bases: TGCAGCGTTGAAGTACCTCAGCAGTTCTTC.

This clonotype was counted ten times or more. CDR3: CASSRGQVDYGYTF. The CDR3 DNA reads as TGTGCCAGCAGCCGCGGACAGGTCGACTATGGCTACACCTTC. The chain links TRBV5-6 to TRBJ1-2; 7 bases are a match to TRBD1. Germline values: CDR1 SGHDT, CDR2 YYEEEE. V shed 4 bases, J shed 3 bases, and the junction held 6 bases outside the gene matches. The CDR3 is 14 amino acids.

The rearrangement links TRBV7-2 to TRBJ2-3, with 10 bases matching TRBD2. The CDR3 runs 18 residues. Looked up from germline, CDR1 is SGHTA and CDR2 is FQGNSA. V gave up 1 base and J gave up 4 bases; unmatched junction bases: 11. CDR3 in amino acids: CASSLVASGSIRADTQYF. The CDR3 DNA sequence: TGTGCCAGCAGCTTAGTGGCTAGCGGGAGTATAAGGGCAGATACGCAGTATTTT.

This clonotype was counted ten times or more. This chain links TRBV6-5 with TRBJ1-6; D gene ambiguous. The CDR3 spans 13 residues. Germline loops: CDR1 MNHEY, CDR2 SVGAGI. V was trimmed by 0 bases and J by 8 bases, leaving 5 bases between them. In DNA, the CDR3 is TGTGCCAGCAGTTACTCGAAGGATTCACCCCTCCACTTT. Its protein is CASSYSKDSPLHF.

The chain is built from TRBV4-1 and TRBJ2-1; 10 bases align to TRBD2. In germline, CDR1 is MGHRA, CDR2 YSYEKL. The V segment lost 1 base and the J segment 6 bases; nucleotides outside the gene matches: 6. This CDR3 region has 16 residues. The CDR3 spells CASSQASGSRGNEQFF. CDR3 nucleotides: TGCGCCAGCAGCCAAGCTAGCGGGAGTCGGGGCAATGAGCAGTTCTTC.

The table lists this clonotype with many counts. A read error may account for a junction end that differs from germline. The chain employs TRBV5-1 and TRBJ2-7, with no clear D. This CDR3 has 11 residues. Germline V gene lookup returns CDR1 SGHRS and CDR2 YFSETQ. The CDR3 is CASSLGGEQYF. The CDR3 DNA is TGTGCCAGCAGCCTCGGTGGGGAGCAGTACTTC.

This clonotype was detected a few times. This chain connects TRBV7-8 to TRBJ2-1, with a tentative D call TRBD1 (6 bases). The germline gives CDR1 SGHVS, CDR2 FQNEAQ. V was clipped by 4 bases and J by 4 bases, with 17 bases between them. The CDR3 has 16 residues. The CDR3, as DNA: TGTGCCAGCAGCTACACCCACCGGACAGCGTACAATGAGCAGTTCTTC. Translating it yields CASSYTHRTAYNEQFF. The full variable domain, its missing parts supplied by reference TRBV7-8 and TRBJ2-1, is GAGVSQSPRYKVAKRGQDVALRCDPISGHVSLFWYQQALGQGPEFLTYFQNEAQLDKSGLPSDRFFAERPEGSVSTLKIQRTQQEDSAVYLCASSYTHRTAYNEQFFGPGTRLTVL.

Turning to this clonotype: It may be a read error: a sequence one base away is much more abundant. The rearrangement links TRBV4-2 to TRBJ2-3, with 9 bases lining up with TRBD1. The CDR3 sequence is 17 residues long. CDR1 and CDR2 from the germline V gene are LGHNA and YNFKEQ. The ends lost 2 bases at V and 2 bases at J; junction bases unmatched: 8. The CDR3, as DNA: TGTGCCAGCAGCCAAACCCCGACAGGGGGTGACACAGATACGCAGTATTTT. Translation: CASSQTPTGGDTDTQYF.

This clonotype has a count of ten or more. The J gene is TRBJ2-1, the V gene TRBV28, with 8 bases fitting TRBD2. Losses at the gene ends were 7 bases for V and 1 base for J; bases not matched to a gene: 3. This CDR3 spans 14 amino acids. Germline V gene sequence: CDR1 MDHEN, CDR2 SYDVKM. The DNA for the CDR3 is TGTGCCAGCATTACGGGGGGGTCCTACAATGAGCAGTTCTTC. It translates to CASITGGSYNEQFF. The variable domain in full, completed from reference TRBV28 and TRBJ2-1, reads DVKVTQSSRYLVKRTGEKVFLECVQDMDHENMFWYRQDPGLGLRLIYFSYDVKMKEKGDIPEGYSVSREKKERFSLILESASTNQTSMYLCASITGGSYNEQFFGPGTRLTVL.

The CDR3 protein is CASSSGPSGTTGELFF. DNA of the CDR3: TGTGCCAGCAGCTCGGGTCCGAGCGGGACCACCGGGGAGCTGTTTTTT. The rearrangement links TRBV11-3 to TRBJ2-2, with TRBD2 identical over 7 bases. The V and J ends lost 4 bases and 4 bases, in that order; junction bases with no gene match: 9. This CDR3 contains 16 residues. Germline V lookup: CDR1 SGHNT, CDR2 YENEEA.

This clonotype came up a few times. This chain uses TRBV12-3 or TRBV12-4 with TRBJ1-1; weak D call: TRBD1 (6 bases). This CDR3 region has 11 residues. The ends were cut back, 5 bases at V and 7 bases at J, with 8 bases in the middle. CDR3 protein: CASSDRFEAFF. The CDR3 nucleotides are TGTGCCAGCAGTGACAGGTTTGAAGCTTTCTTT.

This clonotype came up a few times. The chain carries TRBV4-1 and TRBJ2-1, with D tentatively TRBD2 (6 bases). V shed 1 base and J shed 7 bases, with 8 bases lying between them. Germline CDR1 and CDR2: MGHRA and YSYEKL. There are 13 residues in the CDR3. The DNA for the CDR3 is TGCGCCAGCAGCCAAGCAGGAGGGAATGAGCAGTTCTTC. Translation: CASSQAGGNEQFF.

This clonotype showed up many times. The chain links TRBV20-1 to TRBJ2-5, with 10 bases that match TRBD2. The CDR3 runs to 15 residues. V trimming: 5 bases; J trimming: 4 bases; junction bases outside the gene matches: 10. Germline CDR1 is DFQATT and CDR2 is SNEGSKA (reference sequence). The CDR3 DNA sequence: TGCAGTGCTCCCATCGGGACTAGCGCGGCAGAGACCCAGTACTTC. Translated, it gives CSAPIGTSAAETQYF.

This clonotype was seen more than once but under ten times. V is TRBV7-2 and J is TRBJ1-2; the match to TRBD1 covers 9 bases. This CDR3 has 16 amino acids. Germline V CDR1 and CDR2: SGHTA, FQGNSA. After removal of 4 bases from V and 6 bases from J, the junction contained 12 bases not matched to a gene. Here the CDR3 DNA reads TGTGCCAGCAGCTCGATTCCAGAACAGGGGGCAGATGGCTACACCTTC. It codes for CASSSIPEQGADGYTF.

In this sample, this clonotype turned up many times. The V and J genes are TRBV12-3 or TRBV12-4 and TRBJ2-5; no firm D call. The length of the CDR3 is 12 residues. The ends were cut back, 6 bases at V and 6 bases at J, with 11 bases in the middle. This CDR3 reads CASSPVLKTQYF. Written as DNA, the CDR3 is TGTGCCAGCAGCCCCGTCTTAAAGACCCAGTACTTC.

This clonotype was detected a few times. The chain is built from TRBV27 and TRBJ1-1; D gene ambiguous. Germline V gene sequence: CDR1 MNHEY, CDR2 SMNVEV (reference sequence). Trimming left V 2 bases short and J 5 bases short, with 12 bases between. The CDR3 is 14 amino acids. In DNA form, the CDR3 reads TGTGCCAGCAGTTTAGTCCCAGGTGGAACTGAAGCTTTCTTT. Its protein is CASSLVPGGTEAFF.